The clone carrying this TCR beta chain appeared many times. Its antigen remains unidentified. CDR1 and CDR2 (germline): SEHNR, FQNEAQ (reference sequence). V lost 5 bases to trimming and J lost 0 bases; unmatched junction nucleotides: 4. The CDR3 contains 15 residues. The entry originates in a study of T cells in Graves' hyperthyroidism and ophthalmopathy. Study-wide results and limits: Blood samples included most of the expanded thyroid clonotypes exceeding 0.001.

It was uncontrolled infection, other autoimmune disease, pregnancy or lactation that excluded patients. The PBMCs studied were ones that came from 10 ml fresh peripheral blood. The source material, RNA transcripts, was used to amplify TCR beta CDR3 regions. Initially, a first-round RT-PCR of the TCR CDR3 employed the HTBI primer set. TCRdb reanalysed the multiplex PCR reads using MiXCR and keeps one entry per CDR3 protein. Counted here are some 300,000 distinct CDR3 sequences, about 13% occurring once; the ten biggest clones make up approximately 7.9%. The material sequenced was blood. The chain combines TRBV7-9 with TRBJ1-5; 7 bases map to TRBD1. The clonotype originates from a woman aged 40 to 50 with Graves' hyperthyroidism. The CDR3 is CASSPGGSSNQPQHF. CDR3 in DNA: TGTGCCAGCAGCCCAGGGGGTTCTAGCAATCAGCCCCAGCATTTT.